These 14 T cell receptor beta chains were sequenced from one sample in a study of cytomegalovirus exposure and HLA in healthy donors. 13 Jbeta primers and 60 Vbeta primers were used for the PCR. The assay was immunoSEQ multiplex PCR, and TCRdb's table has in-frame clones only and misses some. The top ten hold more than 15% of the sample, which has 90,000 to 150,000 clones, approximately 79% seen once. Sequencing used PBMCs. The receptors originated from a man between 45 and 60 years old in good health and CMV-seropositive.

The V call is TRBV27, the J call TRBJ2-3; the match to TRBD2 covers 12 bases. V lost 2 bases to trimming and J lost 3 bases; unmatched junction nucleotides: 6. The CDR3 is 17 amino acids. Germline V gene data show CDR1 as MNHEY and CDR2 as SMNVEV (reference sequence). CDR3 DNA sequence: TGTGCCAGCAGTTTAATCGGTCTAGCGGGAGGGACAGATACGCAGTATTTT. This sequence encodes CASSLIGLAGGTDTQYF.

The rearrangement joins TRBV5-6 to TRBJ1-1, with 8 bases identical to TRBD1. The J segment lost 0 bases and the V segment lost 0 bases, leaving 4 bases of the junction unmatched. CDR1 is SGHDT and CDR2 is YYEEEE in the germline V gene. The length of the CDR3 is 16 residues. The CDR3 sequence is CASSLGRGLLNTEAFF. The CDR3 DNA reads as TGTGCCAGCAGCTTGGGCAGGGGGCTATTGAACACTGAAGCTTTCTTT.

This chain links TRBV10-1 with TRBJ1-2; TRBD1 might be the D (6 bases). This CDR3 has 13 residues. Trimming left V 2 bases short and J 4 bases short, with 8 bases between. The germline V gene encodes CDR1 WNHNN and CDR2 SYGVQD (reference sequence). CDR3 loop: CASSEGQTYGYTF. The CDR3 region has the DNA TGCGCCAGCAGTGAGGGACAGACCTATGGCTACACCTTC.

CDR3 loop: CASSLGGFNEQFF. The DNA for the CDR3 is TGTGCCAGCAGCTTAGGAGGGTTCAATGAGCAGTTCTTC. The V call is TRBV5-6, the J call TRBJ2-1; the D gene is possibly TRBD2 (6 bases). With 2 bases removed from V and 6 bases from J, the gap between germline ends came to 9 bases. CDR1 SGHDT and CDR2 YYEEEE come from the germline V gene. The CDR3 is made up of 13 amino acids.

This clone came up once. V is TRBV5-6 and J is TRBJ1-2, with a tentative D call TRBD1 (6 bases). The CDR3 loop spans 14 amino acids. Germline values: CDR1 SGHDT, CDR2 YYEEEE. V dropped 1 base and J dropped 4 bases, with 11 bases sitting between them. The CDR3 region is CASSLNRESYGYTF. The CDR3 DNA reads TGTGCCAGCAGCTTGAACAGGGAATCCTATGGCTACACCTTC.

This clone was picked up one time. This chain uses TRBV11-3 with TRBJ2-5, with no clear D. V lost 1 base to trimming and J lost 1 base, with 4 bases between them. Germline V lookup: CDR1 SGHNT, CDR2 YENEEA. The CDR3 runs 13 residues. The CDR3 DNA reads TGTGCCAGCAGCTTAGGCAGCCAAGAGACCCAGTACTTC. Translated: CASSLGSQETQYF.

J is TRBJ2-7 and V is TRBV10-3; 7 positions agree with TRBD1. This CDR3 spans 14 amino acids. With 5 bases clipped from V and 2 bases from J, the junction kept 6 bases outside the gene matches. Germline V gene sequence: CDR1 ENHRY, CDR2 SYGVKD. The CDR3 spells CAISLDRQAYEQYF. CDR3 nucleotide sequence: TGTGCCATCAGTTTGGACAGGCAAGCCTACGAGCAGTACTTC.

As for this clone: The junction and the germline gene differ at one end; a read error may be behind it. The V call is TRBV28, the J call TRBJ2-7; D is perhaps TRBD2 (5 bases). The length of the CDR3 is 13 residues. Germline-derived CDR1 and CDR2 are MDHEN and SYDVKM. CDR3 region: CASSQTRAYGQYF. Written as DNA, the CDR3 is TGTGCCAGCAGTCAAACTAGAGCCTACGGGCAGTACTTC.

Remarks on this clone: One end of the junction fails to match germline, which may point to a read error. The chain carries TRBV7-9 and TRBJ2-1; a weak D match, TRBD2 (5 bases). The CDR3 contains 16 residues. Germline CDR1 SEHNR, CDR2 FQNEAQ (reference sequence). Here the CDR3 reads CSSSSIASVSYNEQFF. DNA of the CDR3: TGTTCCAGCAGCTCTATAGCGTCAGTCTCCTACAATGAGCAGTTCTTC.

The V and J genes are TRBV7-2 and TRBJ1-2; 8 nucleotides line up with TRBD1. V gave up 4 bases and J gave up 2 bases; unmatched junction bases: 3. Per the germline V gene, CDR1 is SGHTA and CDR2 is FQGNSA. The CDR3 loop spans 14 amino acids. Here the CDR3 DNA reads TGTGCCAGCAGCTCGCAGGGGGCAAACTATGGCTACACCTTC. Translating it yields CASSSQGANYGYTF.

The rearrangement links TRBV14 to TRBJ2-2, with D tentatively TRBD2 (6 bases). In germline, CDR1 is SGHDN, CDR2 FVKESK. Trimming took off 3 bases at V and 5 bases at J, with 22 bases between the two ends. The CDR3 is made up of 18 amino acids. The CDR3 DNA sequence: TGTGCCAGCAGCCAGCCCAAGGGACCGTGGAGGGATACCGGGGAGCTGTTTTTT. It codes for CASSQPKGPWRDTGELFF. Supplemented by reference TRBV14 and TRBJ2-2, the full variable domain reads EAGVTQFPSHSVIEKGQTVTLRCDPISGHDNLYWYRRVMGKEIKFLLHFVKESKQDESGMPNNRFLAERTGGTYSTLKVQPAELEDSGVYFCASSQPKGPWRDTGELFFGEGSRLTVL.

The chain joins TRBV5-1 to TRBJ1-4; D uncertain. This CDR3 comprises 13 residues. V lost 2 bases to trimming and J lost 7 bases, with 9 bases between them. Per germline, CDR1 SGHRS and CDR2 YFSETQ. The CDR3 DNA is TGCGCCAGCAGCTTACGACCGGGTGAAAAACTGTTTTTT. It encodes CASSLRPGEKLFF.

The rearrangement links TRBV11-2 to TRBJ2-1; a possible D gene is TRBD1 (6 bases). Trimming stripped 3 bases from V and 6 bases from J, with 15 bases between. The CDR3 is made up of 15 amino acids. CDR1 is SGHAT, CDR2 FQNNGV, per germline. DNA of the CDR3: TGTGCCAGCAGCTTGGTTCGGCAGGGGTTCAATGAGCAGTTCTTC. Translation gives CASSLVRQGFNEQFF.

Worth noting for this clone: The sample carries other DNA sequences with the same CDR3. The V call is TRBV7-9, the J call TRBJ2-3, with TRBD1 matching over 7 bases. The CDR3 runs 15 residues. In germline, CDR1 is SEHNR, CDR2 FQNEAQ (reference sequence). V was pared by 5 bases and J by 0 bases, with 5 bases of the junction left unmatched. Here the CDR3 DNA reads TGTGCCAGCAGCCTGACAGGGATAAGCACAGATACGCAGTATTTT. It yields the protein CASSLTGISTDTQYF.